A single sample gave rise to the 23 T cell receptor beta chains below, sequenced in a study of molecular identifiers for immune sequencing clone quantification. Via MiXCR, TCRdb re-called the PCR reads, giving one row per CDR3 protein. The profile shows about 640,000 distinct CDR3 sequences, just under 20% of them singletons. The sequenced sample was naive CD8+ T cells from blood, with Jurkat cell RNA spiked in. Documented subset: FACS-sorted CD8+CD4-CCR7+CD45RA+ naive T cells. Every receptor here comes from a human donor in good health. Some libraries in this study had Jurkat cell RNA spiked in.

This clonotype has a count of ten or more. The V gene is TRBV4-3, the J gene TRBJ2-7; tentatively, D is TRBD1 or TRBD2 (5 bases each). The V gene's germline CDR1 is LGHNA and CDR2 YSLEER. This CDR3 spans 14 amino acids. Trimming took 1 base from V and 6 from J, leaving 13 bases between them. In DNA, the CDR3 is TGCGCCAGCAGCCAAGGCCTAGGGGCGGGCGAGCAGTACTTC. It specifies CASSQGLGAGEQYF.

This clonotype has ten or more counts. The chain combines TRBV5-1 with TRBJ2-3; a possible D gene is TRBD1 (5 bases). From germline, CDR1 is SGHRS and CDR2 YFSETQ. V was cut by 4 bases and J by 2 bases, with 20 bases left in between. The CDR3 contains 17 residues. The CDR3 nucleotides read TGCGCCAGCAGCGGTTCAGGGCCAGTCTCCTACACAGATACGCAGTATTTT. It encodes CASSGSGPVSYTDTQYF.

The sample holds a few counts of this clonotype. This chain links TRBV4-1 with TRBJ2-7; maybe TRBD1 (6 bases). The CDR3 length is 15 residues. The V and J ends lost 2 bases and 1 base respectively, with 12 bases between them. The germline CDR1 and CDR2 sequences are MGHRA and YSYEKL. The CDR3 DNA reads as TGCGCCAGCAGCCAATTGGTCAGGGGATCCTACGAGCAGTACTTC. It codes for CASSQLVRGSYEQYF.

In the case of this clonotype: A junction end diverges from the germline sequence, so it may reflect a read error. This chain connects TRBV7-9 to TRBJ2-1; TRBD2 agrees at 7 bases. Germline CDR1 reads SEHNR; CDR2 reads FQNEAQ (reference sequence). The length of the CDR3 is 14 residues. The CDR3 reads CASNGGSSHNEQFF. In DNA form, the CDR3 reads TGTGCCAGCAACGGGGGGAGCTCCCACAATGAGCAGTTCTTC.

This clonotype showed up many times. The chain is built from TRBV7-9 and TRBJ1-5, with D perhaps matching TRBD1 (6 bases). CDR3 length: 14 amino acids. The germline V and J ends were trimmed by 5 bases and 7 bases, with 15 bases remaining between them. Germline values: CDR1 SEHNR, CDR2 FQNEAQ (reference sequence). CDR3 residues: CASSAGGRAQPQHF. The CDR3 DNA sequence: TGTGCCAGCAGCGCGGGGGGCCGGGCGCAGCCCCAGCATTTT. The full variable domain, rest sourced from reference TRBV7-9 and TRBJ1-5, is DTGVSQNPRHKITKRGQNVTFRCDPISEHNRLYWYRQTLGQGPEFLTYFQNEAQLEKSRLLSDRFSAERPKGSFSTLEIQRTEQGDSAMYLCASSAGGRAQPQHFGDGTRLSIL.

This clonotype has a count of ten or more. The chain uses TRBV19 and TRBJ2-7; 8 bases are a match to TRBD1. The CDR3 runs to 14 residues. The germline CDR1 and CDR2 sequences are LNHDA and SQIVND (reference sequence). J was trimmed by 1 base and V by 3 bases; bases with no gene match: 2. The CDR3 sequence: CASSIGQGSYEQYF. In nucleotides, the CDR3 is TGTGCCAGTAGTATCGGACAGGGATCCTACGAGCAGTACTTC. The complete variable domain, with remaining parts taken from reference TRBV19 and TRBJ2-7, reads DGGITQSPKYLFRKEGQNVTLSCEQNLNHDAMYWYRQDPGQGLRLIYYSQIVNDFQKGDIAEGYSVSREKKESFPLTVTSAQKNPTAFYLCASSIGQGSYEQYFGPGTRLTVT.

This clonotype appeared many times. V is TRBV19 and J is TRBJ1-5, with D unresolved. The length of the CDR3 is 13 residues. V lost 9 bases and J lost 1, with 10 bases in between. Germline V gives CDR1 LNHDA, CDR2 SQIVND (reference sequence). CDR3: CASRMGSNQPQHF. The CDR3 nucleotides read TGTGCCAGCCGCATGGGGAGCAATCAGCCCCAGCATTTT.

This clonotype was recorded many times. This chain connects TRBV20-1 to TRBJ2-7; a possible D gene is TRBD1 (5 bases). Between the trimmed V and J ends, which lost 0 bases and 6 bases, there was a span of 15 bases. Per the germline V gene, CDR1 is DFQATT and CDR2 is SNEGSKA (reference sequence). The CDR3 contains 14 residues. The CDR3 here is CSARDQDMILEQYF. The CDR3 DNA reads TGCAGTGCTAGAGATCAGGACATGATCCTCGAGCAGTACTTC.

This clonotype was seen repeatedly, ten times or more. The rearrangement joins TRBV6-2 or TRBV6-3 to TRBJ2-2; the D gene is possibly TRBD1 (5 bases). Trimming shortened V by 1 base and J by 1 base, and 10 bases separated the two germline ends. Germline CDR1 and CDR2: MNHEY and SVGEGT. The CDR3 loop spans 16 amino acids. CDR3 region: CASSYLQVLNTGELFF. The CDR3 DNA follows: TGTGCCAGCAGTTACTTACAGGTCCTGAACACCGGGGAGCTGTTTTTT.

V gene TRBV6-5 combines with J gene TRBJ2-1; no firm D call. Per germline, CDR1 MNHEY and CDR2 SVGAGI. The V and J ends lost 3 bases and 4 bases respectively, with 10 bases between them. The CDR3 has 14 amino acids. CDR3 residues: CASSYNDPYNEQFF. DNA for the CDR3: TGTGCCAGCAGTTATAACGACCCGTACAATGAGCAGTTCTTC.

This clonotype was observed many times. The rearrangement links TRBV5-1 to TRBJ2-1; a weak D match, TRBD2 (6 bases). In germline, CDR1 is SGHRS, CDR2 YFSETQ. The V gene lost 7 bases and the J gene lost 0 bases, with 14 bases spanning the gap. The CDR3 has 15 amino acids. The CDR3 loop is CASYGAGSSYNEQFF. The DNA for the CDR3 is TGCGCCAGCTACGGGGCGGGGAGCTCCTACAATGAGCAGTTCTTC.

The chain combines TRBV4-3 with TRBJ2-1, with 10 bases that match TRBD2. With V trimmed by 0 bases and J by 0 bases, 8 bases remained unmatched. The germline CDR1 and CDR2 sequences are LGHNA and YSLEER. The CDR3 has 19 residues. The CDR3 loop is CASSQDRTGLAASYNEQFF. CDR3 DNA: TGCGCCAGCAGCCAAGATCGCACCGGACTAGCGGCCTCCTACAATGAGCAGTTCTTC.

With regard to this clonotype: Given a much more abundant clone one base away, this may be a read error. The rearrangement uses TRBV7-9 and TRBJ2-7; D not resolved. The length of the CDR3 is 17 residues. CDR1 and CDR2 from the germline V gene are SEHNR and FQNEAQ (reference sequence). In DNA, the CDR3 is TGTGCCAGCAGCCCTCAAACTCCCGGTCTTTTGATTTACGTGCAGTACTTC. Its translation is CASSPQTPGLLIYVQYF.

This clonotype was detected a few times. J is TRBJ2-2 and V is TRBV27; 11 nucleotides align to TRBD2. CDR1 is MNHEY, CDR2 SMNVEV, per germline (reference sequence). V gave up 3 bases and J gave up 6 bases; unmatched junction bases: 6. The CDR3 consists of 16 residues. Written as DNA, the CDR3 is TGTGCCAGCAGTTTCACCCGACTAGCGGGGTCCGGGGAGCTGTTTTTT. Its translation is CASSFTRLAGSGELFF.

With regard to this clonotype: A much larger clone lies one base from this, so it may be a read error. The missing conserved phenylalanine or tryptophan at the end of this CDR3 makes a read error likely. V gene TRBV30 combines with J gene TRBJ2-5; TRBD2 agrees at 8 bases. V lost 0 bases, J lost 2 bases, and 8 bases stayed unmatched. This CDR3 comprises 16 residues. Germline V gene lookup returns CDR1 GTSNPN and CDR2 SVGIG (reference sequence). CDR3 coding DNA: TGTGCCTGGAGTGTACTTGGCGGGGGGATTCAAGAGACCCAGTACTTA. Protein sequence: CAWSVLGGGIQETQYL.

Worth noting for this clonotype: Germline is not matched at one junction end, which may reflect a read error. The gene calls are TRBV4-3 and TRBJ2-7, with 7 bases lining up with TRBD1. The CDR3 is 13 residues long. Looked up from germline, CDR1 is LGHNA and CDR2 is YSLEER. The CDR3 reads CASCQGTAYEQYF. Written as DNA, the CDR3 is TGCGCCAGCTGCCAAGGGACAGCCTACGAGCAGTACTTC.

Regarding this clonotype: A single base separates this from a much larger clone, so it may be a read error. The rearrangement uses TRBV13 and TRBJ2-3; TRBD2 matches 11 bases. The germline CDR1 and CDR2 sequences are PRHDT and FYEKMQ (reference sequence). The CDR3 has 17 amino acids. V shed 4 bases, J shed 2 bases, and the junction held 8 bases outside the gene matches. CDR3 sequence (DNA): TGTGCCAGCAGCTCACTACTAGCGGGGGCCACCACAGATACGCAGTATTTT. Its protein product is CASSSLLAGATTDTQYF.

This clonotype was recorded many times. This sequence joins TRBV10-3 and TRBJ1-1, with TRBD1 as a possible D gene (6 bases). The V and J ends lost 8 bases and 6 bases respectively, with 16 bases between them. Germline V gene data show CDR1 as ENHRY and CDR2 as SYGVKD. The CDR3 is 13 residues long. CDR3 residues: CAISPQQGPEAFF. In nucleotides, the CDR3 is TGTGCCATCTCCCCCCAACAGGGACCTGAAGCTTTCTTT.

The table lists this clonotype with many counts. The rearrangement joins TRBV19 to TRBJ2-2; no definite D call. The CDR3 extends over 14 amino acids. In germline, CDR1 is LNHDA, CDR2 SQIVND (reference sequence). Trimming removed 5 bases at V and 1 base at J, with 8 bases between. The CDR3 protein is CASSRVWNTGELFF. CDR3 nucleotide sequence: TGTGCCAGTAGTCGTGTCTGGAACACCGGGGAGCTGTTTTTT.

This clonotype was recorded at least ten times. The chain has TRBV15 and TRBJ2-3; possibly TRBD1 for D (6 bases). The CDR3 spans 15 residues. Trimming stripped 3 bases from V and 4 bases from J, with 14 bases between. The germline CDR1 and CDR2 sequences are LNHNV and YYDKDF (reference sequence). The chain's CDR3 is CATSSTTGFSDTQYF. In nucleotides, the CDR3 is TGTGCCACCAGCAGCACCACAGGGTTCTCAGATACGCAGTATTTT.

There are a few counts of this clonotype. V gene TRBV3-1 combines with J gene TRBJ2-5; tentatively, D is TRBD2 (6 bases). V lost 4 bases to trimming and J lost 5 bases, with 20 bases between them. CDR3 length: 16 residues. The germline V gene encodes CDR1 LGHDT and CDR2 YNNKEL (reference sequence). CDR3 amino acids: CASSPPPRESPETQYF. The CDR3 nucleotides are TGTGCCAGCAGCCCCCCACCCCGGGAGTCCCCCGAGACCCAGTACTTC.

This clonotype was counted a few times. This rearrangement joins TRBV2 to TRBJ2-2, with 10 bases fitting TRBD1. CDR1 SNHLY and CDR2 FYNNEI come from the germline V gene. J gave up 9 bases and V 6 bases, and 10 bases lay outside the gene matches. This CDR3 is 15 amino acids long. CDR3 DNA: TGTGCCAGCAGGGCGACCTACGACAGGGGGCGGGAGCTGTTTTTT. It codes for CASRATYDRGRELFF. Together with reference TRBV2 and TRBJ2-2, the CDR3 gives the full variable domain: EPEVTQTPSHQVTQMGQEVILRCVPISNHLYFYWYRQILGQKVEFLVSFYNNEISEKSEIFDDQFSVERPDGSNFTLKIRSTKLEDSAMYFCASRATYDRGRELFFGEGSRLTVL.

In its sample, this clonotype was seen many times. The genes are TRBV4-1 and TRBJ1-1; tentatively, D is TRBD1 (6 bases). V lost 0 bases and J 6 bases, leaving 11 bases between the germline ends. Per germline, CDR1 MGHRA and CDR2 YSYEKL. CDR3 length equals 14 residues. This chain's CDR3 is CASSQDWGQSEAFF. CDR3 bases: TGCGCCAGCAGCCAAGATTGGGGGCAGTCTGAAGCTTTCTTT.